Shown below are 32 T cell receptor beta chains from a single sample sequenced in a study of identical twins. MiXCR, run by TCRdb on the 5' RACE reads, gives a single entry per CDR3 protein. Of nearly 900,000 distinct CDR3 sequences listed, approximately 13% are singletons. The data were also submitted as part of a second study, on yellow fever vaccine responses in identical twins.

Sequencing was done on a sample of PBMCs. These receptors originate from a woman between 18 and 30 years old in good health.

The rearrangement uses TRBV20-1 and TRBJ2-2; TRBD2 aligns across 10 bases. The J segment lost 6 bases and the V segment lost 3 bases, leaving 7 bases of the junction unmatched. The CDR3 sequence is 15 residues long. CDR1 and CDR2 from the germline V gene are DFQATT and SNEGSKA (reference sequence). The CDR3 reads CSASPASGSAGELFF. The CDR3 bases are TGCAGTGCTAGCCCGGCTAGCGGGAGTGCCGGGGAGCTGTTTTTT.

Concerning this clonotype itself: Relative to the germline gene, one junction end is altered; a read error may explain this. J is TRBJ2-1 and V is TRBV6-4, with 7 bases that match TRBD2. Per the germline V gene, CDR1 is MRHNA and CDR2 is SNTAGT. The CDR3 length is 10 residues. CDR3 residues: CDSGVNEQFF. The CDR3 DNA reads TGTGACAGCGGGGTCAATGAGCAGTTCTTC.

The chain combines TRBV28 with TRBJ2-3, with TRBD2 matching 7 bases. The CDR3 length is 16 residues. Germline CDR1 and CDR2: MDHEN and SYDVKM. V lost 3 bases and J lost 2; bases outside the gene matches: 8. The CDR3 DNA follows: TGTGCCAGCAGTTTCGTCGCTAGCGGACACACAGATACGCAGTATTTT. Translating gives CASSFVASGHTDTQYF.

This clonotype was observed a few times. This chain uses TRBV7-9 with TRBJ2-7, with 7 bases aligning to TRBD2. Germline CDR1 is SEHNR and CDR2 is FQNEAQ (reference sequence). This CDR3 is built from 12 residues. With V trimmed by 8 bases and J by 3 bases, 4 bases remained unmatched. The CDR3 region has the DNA TGTGCCAGCGGTTCTAGCGGCTACGAGCAGTACGTC. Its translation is CASGSSGYEQYV.

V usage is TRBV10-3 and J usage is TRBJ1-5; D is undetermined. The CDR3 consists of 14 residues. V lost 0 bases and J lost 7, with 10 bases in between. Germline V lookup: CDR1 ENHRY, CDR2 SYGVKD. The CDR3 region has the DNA TGTGCCATCAGTGAGTCTCCGGTAGGACAGCCCCAGCATTTT. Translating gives CAISESPVGQPQHF.

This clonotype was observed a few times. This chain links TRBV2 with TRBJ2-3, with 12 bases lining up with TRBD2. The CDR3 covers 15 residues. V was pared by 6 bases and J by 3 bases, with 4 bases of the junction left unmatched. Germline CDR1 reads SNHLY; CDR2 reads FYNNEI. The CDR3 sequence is CASRPTSGGTDTQYF. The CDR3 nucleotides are TGTGCCAGCAGGCCTACTAGCGGGGGGACAGATACGCAGTATTTT.

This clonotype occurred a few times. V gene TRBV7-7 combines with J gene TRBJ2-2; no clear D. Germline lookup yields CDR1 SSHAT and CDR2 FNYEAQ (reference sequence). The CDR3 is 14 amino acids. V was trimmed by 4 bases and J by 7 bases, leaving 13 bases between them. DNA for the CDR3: TGTGCCAGCAGCTCCAGTCCTTTGGACGGGGAGCTGTTTTTT. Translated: CASSSSPLDGELFF.

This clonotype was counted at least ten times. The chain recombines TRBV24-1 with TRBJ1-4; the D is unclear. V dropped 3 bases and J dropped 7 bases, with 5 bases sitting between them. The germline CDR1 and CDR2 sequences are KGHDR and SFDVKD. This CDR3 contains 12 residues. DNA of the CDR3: TGTGCCACCAGTGATAAGGGTGAAAAACTGTTTTTT. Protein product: CATSDKGEKLFF.

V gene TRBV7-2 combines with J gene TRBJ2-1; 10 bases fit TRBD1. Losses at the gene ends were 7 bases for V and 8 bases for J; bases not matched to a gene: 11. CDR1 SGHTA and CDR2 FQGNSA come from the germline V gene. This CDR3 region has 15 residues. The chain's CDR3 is CASKIRDRGVDEQFF. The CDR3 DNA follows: TGTGCCAGCAAAATCCGGGACAGGGGAGTCGATGAGCAGTTCTTC.

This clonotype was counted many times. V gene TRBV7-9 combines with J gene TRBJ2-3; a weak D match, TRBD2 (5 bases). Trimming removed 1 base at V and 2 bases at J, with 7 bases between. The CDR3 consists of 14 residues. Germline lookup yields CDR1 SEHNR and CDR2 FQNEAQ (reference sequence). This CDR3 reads CASSLGENTDTQYF. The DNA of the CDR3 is TGTGCCAGCAGCTTAGGGGAGAACACAGATACGCAGTATTTT.

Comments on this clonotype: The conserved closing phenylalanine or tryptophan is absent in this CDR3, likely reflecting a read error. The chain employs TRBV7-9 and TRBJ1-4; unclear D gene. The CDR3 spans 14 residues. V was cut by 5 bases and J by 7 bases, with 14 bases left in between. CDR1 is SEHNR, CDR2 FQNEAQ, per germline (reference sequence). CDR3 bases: TGTGCCAGCAGCCGCCCGGGCCTCGGTGAAAAACTGTTTTCT. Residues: CASSRPGLGEKLFS.

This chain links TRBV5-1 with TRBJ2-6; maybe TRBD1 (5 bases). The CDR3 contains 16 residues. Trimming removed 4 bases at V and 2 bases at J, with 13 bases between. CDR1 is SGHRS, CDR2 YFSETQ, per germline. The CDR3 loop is CASSTYTGPGANVLTF. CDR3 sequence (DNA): TGCGCCAGCAGCACCTACACAGGCCCTGGGGCCAACGTCCTGACTTTC.

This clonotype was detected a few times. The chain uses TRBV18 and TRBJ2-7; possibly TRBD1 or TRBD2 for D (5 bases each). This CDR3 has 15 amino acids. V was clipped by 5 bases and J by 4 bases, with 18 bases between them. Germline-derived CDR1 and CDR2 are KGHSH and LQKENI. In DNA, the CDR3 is TGTGCCAGCTCATCAGGCAGCAGGGAGAGGTACGAGCAGTACGTC. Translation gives CASSSGSRERYEQYV.

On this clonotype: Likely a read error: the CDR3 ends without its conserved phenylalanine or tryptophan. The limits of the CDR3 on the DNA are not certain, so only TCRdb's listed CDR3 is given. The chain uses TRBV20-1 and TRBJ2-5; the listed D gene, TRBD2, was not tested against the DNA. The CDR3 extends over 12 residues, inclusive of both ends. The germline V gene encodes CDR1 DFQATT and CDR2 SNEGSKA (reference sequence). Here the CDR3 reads CSARDGGKYFGP.

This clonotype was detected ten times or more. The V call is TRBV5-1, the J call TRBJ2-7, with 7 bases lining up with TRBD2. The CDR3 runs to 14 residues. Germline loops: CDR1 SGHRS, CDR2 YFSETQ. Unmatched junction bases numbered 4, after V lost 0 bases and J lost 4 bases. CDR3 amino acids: CASSLGGSMYEQYF. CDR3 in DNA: TGCGCCAGCAGCTTGGGCGGGAGCATGTACGAGCAGTACTTC.

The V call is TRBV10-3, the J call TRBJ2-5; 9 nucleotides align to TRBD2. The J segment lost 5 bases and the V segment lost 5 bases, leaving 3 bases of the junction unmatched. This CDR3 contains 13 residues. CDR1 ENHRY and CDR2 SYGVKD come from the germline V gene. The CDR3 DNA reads TGTGCCATCAGTCTTGGACTAGCGGAGACCCAGTACTTC. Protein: CAISLGLAETQYF.

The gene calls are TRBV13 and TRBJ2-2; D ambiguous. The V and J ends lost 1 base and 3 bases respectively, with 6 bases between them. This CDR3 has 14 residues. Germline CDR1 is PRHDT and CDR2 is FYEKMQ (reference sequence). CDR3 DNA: TGTGCCAGCAGCTTAGACCACTACACCGGGGAGCTGTTTTTT. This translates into CASSLDHYTGELFF.

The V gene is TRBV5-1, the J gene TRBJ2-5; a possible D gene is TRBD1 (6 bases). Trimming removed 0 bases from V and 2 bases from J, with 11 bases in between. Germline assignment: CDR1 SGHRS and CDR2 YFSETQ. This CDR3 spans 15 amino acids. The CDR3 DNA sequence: TGCGCCAGCAGCTTGGGGACAGCAGGGCAAGAGACCCAGTACTTC. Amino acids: CASSLGTAGQETQYF.

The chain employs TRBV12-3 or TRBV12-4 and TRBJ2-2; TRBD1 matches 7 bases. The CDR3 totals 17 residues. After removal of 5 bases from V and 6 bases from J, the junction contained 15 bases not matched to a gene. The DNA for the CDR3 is TGTGCCAGCAGTAGAGAAGGGGGCGCTGGGCCCCCCGGGGAGCTGTTTTTT. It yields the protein CASSREGGAGPPGELFF.

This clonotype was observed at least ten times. CDR3: CASSEPYTDTQYF. The CDR3, as DNA: TGTGCCAGCAGTGAGCCTTACACAGATACGCAGTATTTT. V is TRBV2 and J is TRBJ2-3, with D unclear. This CDR3 has 13 amino acids. Germline V gene lookup returns CDR1 SNHLY and CDR2 FYNNEI. Trimming left V 3 bases short and J 2 bases short, with 6 bases between.

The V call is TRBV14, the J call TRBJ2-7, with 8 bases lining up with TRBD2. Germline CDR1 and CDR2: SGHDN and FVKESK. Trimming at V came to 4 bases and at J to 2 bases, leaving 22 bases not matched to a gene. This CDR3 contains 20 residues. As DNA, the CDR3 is TGTGCCAGCAGCCTCAAGAGTAGGGTAGCGGGACCCGCACCCCCCTACGAGCAGTACGTC. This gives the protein CASSLKSRVAGPAPPYEQYV.

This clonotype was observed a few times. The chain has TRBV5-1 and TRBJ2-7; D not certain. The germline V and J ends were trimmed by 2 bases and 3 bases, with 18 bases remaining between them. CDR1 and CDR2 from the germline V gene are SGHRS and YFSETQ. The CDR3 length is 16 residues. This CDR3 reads CASSFFDSTEYYEQYV. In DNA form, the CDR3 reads TGCGCCAGCAGCTTTTTTGATAGTACAGAGTACTACGAGCAGTACGTC.

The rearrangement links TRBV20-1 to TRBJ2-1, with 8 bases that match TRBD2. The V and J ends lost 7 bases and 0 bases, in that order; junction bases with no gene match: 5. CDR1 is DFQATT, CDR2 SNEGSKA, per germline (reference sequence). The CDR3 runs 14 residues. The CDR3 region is CSVAGSSSYNEQFF. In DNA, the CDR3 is TGCAGTGTAGCGGGGTCGAGCTCCTACAATGAGCAGTTCTTC.

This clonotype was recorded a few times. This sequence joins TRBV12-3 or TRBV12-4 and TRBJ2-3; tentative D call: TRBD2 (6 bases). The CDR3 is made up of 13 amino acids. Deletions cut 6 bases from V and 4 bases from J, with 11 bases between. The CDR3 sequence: CASRGAGPDTQYF. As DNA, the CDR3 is TGTGCCAGCAGGGGAGCGGGCCCAGATACGCAGTATTTT.

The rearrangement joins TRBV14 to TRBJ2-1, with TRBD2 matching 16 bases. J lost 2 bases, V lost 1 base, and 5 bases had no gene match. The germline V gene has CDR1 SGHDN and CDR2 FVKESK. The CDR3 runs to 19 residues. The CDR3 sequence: CASSQAEGTSGRAYNEQFF. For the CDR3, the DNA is TGTGCCAGCAGCCAAGCAGAAGGGACTAGCGGGAGGGCCTACAATGAGCAGTTCTTC.

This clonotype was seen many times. For the CDR3, the DNA is TGCAGCGCCGCAGGGGATGGGACAGCCAACCCCACAGATACGCAGTATTTT. It encodes CSAAGDGTANPTDTQYF. V usage is TRBV29-1 and J usage is TRBJ2-3, with 7 bases identical to TRBD1. V was pared by 7 bases and J by 2 bases, with 18 bases of the junction left unmatched. Germline assignment: CDR1 SQVTM and CDR2 ANQGSEA. The length of the CDR3 is 17 residues.

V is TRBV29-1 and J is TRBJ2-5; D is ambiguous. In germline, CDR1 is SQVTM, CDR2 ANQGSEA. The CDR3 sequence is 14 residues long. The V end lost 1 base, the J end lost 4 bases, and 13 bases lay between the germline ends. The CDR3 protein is CSVEALLKAETQYF. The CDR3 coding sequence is TGCAGCGTTGAAGCTCTTCTCAAAGCAGAGACCCAGTACTTC.

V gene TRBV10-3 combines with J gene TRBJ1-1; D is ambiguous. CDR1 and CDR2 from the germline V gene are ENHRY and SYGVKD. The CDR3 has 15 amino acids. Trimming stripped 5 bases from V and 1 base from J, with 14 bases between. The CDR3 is CAISKTRQENTEAFF. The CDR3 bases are TGTGCCATCAGTAAGACCCGTCAGGAGAACACTGAAGCTTTCTTT.

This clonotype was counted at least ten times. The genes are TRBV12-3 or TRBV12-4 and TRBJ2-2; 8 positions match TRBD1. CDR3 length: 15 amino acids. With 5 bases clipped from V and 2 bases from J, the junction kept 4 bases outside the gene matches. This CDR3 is CASSRDRGNTGELFF. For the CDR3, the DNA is TGTGCCAGCAGTCGTGACAGGGGCAACACCGGGGAGCTGTTTTTT.

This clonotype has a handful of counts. CDR3 loop: CASSLASRAGGPFF. The CDR3 DNA reads TGTGCCAGCAGTTTAGCGTCCCGGGCGGGAGGGCCTTTCTTC. This rearrangement joins TRBV12-3 or TRBV12-4 to TRBJ2-1; 9 bases map to TRBD2. This CDR3 spans 14 amino acids. The J segment lost 16 bases and the V segment lost 0 bases, leaving 10 bases of the junction unmatched.

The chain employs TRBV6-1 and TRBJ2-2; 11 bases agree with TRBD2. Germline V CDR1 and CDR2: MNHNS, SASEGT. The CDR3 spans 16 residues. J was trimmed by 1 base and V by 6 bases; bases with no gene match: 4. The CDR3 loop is CASRVLAGGNTGELFF. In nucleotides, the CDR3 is TGTGCCAGCAGAGTTCTAGCGGGAGGGAACACCGGGGAGCTGTTTTTT.

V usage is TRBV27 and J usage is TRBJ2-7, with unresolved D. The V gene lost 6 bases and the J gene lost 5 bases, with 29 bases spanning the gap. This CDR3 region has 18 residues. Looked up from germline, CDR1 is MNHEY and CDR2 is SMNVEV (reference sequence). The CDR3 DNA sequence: TGTGCCAGCAGCTACCCGACGTGCCCGGCCAAGCATTTCCACGAGCAGTACGTC. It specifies CASSYPTCPAKHFHEQYV.